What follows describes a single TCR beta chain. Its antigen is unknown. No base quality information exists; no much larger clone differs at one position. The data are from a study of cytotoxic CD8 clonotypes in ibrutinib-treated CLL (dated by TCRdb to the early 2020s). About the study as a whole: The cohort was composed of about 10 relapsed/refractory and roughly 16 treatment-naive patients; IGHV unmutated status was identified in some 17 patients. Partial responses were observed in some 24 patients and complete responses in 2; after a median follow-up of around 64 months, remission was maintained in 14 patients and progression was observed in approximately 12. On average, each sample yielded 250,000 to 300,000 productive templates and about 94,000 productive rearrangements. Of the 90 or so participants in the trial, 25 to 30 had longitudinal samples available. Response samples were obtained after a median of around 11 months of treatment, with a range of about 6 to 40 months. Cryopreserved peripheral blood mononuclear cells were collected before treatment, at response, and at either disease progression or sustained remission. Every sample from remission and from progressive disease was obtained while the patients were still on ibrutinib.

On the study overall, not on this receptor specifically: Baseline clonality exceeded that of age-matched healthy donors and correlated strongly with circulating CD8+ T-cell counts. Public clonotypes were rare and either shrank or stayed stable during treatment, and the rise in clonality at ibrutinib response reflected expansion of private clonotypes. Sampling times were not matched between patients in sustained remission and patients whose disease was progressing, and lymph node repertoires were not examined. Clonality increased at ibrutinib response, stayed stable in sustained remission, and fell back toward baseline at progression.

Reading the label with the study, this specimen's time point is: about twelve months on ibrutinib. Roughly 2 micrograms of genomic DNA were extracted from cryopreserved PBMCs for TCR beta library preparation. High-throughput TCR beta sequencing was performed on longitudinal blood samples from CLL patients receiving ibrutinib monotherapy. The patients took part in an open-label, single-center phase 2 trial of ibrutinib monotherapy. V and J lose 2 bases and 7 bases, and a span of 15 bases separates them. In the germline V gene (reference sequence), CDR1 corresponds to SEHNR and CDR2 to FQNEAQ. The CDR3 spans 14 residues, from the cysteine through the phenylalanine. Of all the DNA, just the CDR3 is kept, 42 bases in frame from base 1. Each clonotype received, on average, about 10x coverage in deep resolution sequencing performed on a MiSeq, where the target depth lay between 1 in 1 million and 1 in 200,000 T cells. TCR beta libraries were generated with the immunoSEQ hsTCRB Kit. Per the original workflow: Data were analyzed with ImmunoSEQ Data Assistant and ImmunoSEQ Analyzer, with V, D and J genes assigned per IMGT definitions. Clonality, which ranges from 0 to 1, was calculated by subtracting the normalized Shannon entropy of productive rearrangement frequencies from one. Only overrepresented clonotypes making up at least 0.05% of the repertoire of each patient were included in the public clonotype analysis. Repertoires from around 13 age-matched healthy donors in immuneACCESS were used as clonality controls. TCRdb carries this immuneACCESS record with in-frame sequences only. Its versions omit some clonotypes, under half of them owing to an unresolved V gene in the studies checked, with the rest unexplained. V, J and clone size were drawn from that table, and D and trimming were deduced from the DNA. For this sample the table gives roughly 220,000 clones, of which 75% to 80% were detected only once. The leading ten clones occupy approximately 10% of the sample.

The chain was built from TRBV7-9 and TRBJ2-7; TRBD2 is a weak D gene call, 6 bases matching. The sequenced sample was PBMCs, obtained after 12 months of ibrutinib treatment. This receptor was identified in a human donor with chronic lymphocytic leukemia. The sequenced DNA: TGTGCCAGCAGCTTACAGGGAGGCTTATGGGAGCAGTACTTC. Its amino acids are CASSLQGGLWEQYF.